This is a list of T cell receptor beta chains from one sample in a study of blood T cells in healthy people across ages. TCRdb reprocessed the 5' RACE reads with MiXCR, giving one entry per CDR3 protein. Here the sample spans hundreds of thousands of distinct CDR3 sequences, around 45% being singletons. The sample comprised blood. These receptors were obtained from an elderly man in good health. Both conserved end residues are part of each CDR3. Each record gives: CDR3 length, D gene, J gene, V gene, clone size, CDR3 DNA, CDR3 protein. A D gene is named only where the DNA matches it firmly. Size tells how often a clone was seen (once, few, many) or the class of an expanded clone, and some rows leave it out.

12,-,TRBJ1-1,TRBV29-1,-,TGCAGCACGGATGGGGGTGAGCCTGAAGCTTTCTTT,CSTDGGEPEAFF
12,-,TRBJ1-1,TRBV10-3,-,TGTACCATCAGTGACTATCCGAATGAAGCTTTCTTT,CTISDYPNEAFF
15,TRBD2,TRBJ2-5,TRBV29-1,few,TGCAGCGTCGACCAATCTAGCGGGGGGGGAGAGACCCAGTACTTC,CSVDQSSGGGETQYF
15,TRBD2,TRBJ2-4,TRBV7-8,-,TGTGTCAGCAGCCTCAGGACTAGCGGGAGGTACATTCAGTACTTC,CVSSLRTSGRYIQYF
18,TRBD2,TRBJ2-7,TRBV5-1,few,TGCGCCAGCAGCACCCGAGGGGCCCTAGCGGGAGCCTACAATGAGCAGTACTTC,CASSTRGALAGAYNEQYF
16,-,TRBJ2-1,TRBV20-1,-,TGCAGTGCTCCCCCGGTACCAGCGAGAGTCTACAATGAGCAGTTCTTC,CSAPPVPARVYNEQFF
14,-,TRBJ1-1,TRBV25-1,-,TGTGCCAGCAGCAAAGCGGCCATGAACACTGAAGCTTTCTTT,CASSKAAMNTEAFF
15,-,TRBJ1-5,TRBV20-1,few,TGCAGTGCTTGGGGCCCAGGGTTTGGCAATCAGCCCCAGCATTTT,CSAWGPGFGNQPQHF
13,-,TRBJ2-7,TRBV6-5,-,TGTGCCAGCAGTGACTCGATATCCTACGAGCAGTACTTC,CASSDSISYEQYF
15,-,TRBJ2-5,TRBV20-1,few,TGCAGTGCTAGAGATAGGGCGGATCCCCAAGAGACCCAGTACTTC,CSARDRADPQETQYF
13,TRBD1,TRBJ1-2,TRBV6-1,-,TGTGCCAGCGTGGGGGACAGCTTCTATGGCTACACCTTC,CASVGDSFYGYTF
16,TRBD2,TRBJ2-5,TRBV7-9,-,TGTGCCAGCAGCAGACAAGGGACTAGCGCAAAAGAGACCCAGTACTTC,CASSRQGTSAKETQYF
14,-,TRBJ2-5,TRBV7-9,-,TGTGCCAGCAGCTTAGCACACGGGGCGGAGACCCAGTACTTC,CASSLAHGAETQYF
16,TRBD1,TRBJ1-4,TRBV7-9,-,TGTGCCGGCAGCTTTAACAGGGGAGCAACTAATGAAAAACTGTTTTTT,CAGSFNRGATNEKLFF
15,TRBD2,TRBJ2-1,TRBV28,-,TGTGCCAGCATTAACGGCGGGAGGGCTGACAATGAGCAGTTCTTC,CASINGGRADNEQFF
15,-,TRBJ1-6,TRBV7-2,-,TGTGCCAGCAGCCCGGAGGGACAATTTAATTCACCCCTCCACTTT,CASSPEGQFNSPLHF
15,-,TRBJ2-7,TRBV29-1,-,TGCAGCGCCCGTCAGCCACCGGGCAGGGCCTACGAGCAGTACTTC,CSARQPPGRAYEQYF
15,-,TRBJ1-4,TRBV6-6,once,TGTGCCAACGGGGGCAGCCCTCCGACTAATGAAAAACTGTTTTTT,CANGGSPPTNEKLFF
17,-,TRBJ2-6,TRBV6-5,-,TGTGCCAGCAGTTACGGGAGACACCCTTCGGGGGCCAACGTCCTGACTTTC,CASSYGRHPSGANVLTF
12,-,TRBJ1-1,TRBV29-1,-,TGCAGCGCTGGACAGACCAACACTGAAGCTTTCTTT,CSAGQTNTEAFF
13,-,TRBJ1-4,TRBV28,few,TGTGCCAGCACCACTGACTCGGGGCAGAAACTGTTTTTT,CASTTDSGQKLFF
15,-,TRBJ2-7,TRBV4-2,few,TGTGCCAGCAGCCAAGATCACGGGGGCAACAATGAGCAGTACTTC,CASSQDHGGNNEQYF
15,-,TRBJ2-3,TRBV2,few,TGTGCCAGCAGTGAAGTAGTTCCTAGCACAGATACGCAGTATTTT,CASSEVVPSTDTQYF
17,-,TRBJ2-5,TRBV24-1,-,TGTGCCACCAGTGATGCCGGGATCTTAGGAGGGGGAGAGACCCAGTACTTC,CATSDAGILGGGETQYF
14,-,TRBJ2-7,TRBV7-2,-,TGTGCCACCCGGTTCCAGGCTTCCTACAATGAGCAGTACTTC,CATRFQASYNEQYF
13,-,TRBJ2-7,TRBV30,-,TGTGCCTGGAGTGTTGGGCAGGACTACGAGCAGTACTTC,CAWSVGQDYEQYF
14,-,TRBJ2-7,TRBV6-6,-,TGTGCCACCCACGATTCCGGGCCATCCTACGAGCAGTACTTC,CATHDSGPSYEQYF
19,TRBD2,TRBJ2-1,TRBV7-2,many,TGTGCCAGCAGCCTACGCGGGTCTAGCGGGAGGTCTGATAACAATGAGCAGTTCTTC,CASSLRGSSGRSDNNEQFF
13,-,TRBJ2-7,TRBV6-5,large,TGTGCCAGCAGTTACTCGAGCCGGTACGAGCAGTACTTC,CASSYSSRYEQYF
15,TRBD1,TRBJ1-1,TRBV4-3,once,TGCGCCAGCAGCCAATCCGACAGGGAGAACACTGAAGCTTTCTTT,CASSQSDRENTEAFF
15,-,TRBJ2-7,TRBV18,once,TGTGCCAGCTCACCAGTGACGGGAGAGTCTTACGAGCAGTACTTC,CASSPVTGESYEQYF
14,-,TRBJ1-5,TRBV5-5,many,TGTGCCAGCAGCTTGCGTCGGGGAGGGCAGCCCCAGCATTTT,CASSLRRGGQPQHF
15,-,TRBJ2-2,TRBV10-3,-,TGTGCCATCAGTGCGGGCGAGGGAGGCGCCGGGGAGCTGTTTTTT,CAISAGEGGAGELFF
14,-,TRBJ2-7,TRBV12-3/TRBV12-4,-,TGTGCCAGCAGTTTAAGCAGTCTAGCTTCCGAGCAGTACTTC,CASSLSSLASEQYF
16,TRBD1,TRBJ2-7,TRBV5-1,-,TGCGCCAGCAGCCAGACGGCGACAGGGGGAGCGTACGAGCAGTACTTC,CASSQTATGGAYEQYF
13,-,TRBJ2-1,TRBV29-1,-,TGCAGCGTCGATAGGGACCACCACAATGAGCAGTTCTTC,CSVDRDHHNEQFF
17,TRBD2,TRBJ2-7,TRBV5-6,few,TGTGCCAGCAGACCCAACCGGACTAGCGGGATCTCCTACGAGCAGTACTTC,CASRPNRTSGISYEQYF
14,-,TRBJ1-1,TRBV3-1,once,TGTGCCAGCAGCCAAGATCGCCTCCGGGGTGAAGCTTTCTTT,CASSQDRLRGEAFF
15,-,TRBJ2-7,TRBV5-5,many,TGTGCCAGCAGCGAGGGGGGGGCTGCGACCTACGAGCAGTACTTC,CASSEGGAATYEQYF
14,-,TRBJ2-2,TRBV10-3,-,TGTGCCATCAGGGACACACAGAACACCGGGGAGCTGTTTTTT,CAIRDTQNTGELFF
13,-,TRBJ2-1,TRBV12-3/TRBV12-4,-,TGTGCCAGCAGTTTAGCGAGGAGGGGGCCATGGTTCTTC,CASSLARRGPWFF
14,TRBD1,TRBJ2-2,TRBV12-3/TRBV12-4,-,TGTGCCAGCAGGCAAGACAGGGACACCGGGGAGCTGTTTTTT,CASRQDRDTGELFF
16,-,TRBJ2-7,TRBV20-1,-,TGCAGTGCTAGAGGTGCCCCCGGGAAAGGGGTATACGAGCAGTACTTC,CSARGAPGKGVYEQYF
18,-,TRBJ2-2,TRBV3-1,-,TGTGCCAGCAGTCCCCGGAGTAGCGGAAACCGAGGGACCGGGGAGCTGTTTTTT,CASSPRSSGNRGTGELFF
14,-,TRBJ2-1,TRBV7-9,-,TGTGCCAGCGGCCTCCGGGACATCCTCAATGAGCAGTTCTTC,CASGLRDILNEQFF
12,-,TRBJ2-3,TRBV29-1,-,TGCAGCGTTGAGGTGATGCCAGATGCGCAGTATTTT,CSVEVMPDAQYF
14,-,TRBJ2-3,TRBV5-1,-,TGCGCCAGCAGCCTGGACGGAATCACAGATACGCAGTATTTT,CASSLDGITDTQYF
16,-,TRBJ2-1,TRBV6-5,few,TGTGCCAGCAGCCCCTCTCGGGGCGGTGCGTACAATGAGCAGTTCTTC,CASSPSRGGAYNEQFF
12,-,TRBJ1-1,TRBV20-1,-,TGCAGTGCTAGAGATTTATGGACTGAAGCTTTCTTT,CSARDLWTEAFF
13,-,TRBJ2-7,TRBV4-2,-,TGTGCCAGCAGCGGCGGGACTTCCTACGAGCAGTACTTC,CASSGGTSYEQYF